This T cell receptor beta chain emerged from a study of T-cell memory formation after mild COVID-19. Study background: The study found TCR clusters largely donor specific.

Overall study findings and caveats: Some responding clones appeared in pre-infection memory, suggesting cross-reactive memory joined. Day 15 to 85 contracting clones showed balanced CD4/CD8; day 15 to 37 expanders favored CD4+.

TCRdb itself ran the 5' RACE reads through MiXCR, one entry per CDR3 protein. The profile covers 150,000 to 200,000 distinct CDR3 sequences, with less than 20% appearing a single time and roughly 3.9% taken by the ten largest. Per the germline V gene, CDR1 is SEHNR and CDR2 is FQNEAQ (reference sequence). The CDR3 covers 14 residues. Losses at the gene ends were 3 bases for V and 7 bases for J; bases not matched to a gene: 6. Details on this clonotype: Its antigen is unidentified.

This receptor was taken from a man younger than 30 who had mild COVID-19 (a few samples of this study predate the infection). Cell type and time point are not known. The material sequenced was PBMCs or a T cell subset sorted from them (not recorded which). The chain uses TRBV7-9 and TRBJ2-3; 8 bases match TRBD2. The CDR3 coding sequence is TGTGCCAGCAGCTTGGCGGGGGGCCTTAATACGCAGTATTTT. Translated, it gives CASSLAGGLNTQYF.